This entry lists 24 T cell receptor beta chains sequenced from one sample in a study of T cell clonality in common variable immunodeficiency. Using immunoSEQ multiplex PCR, the repertoire was profiled, and TCRdb retains in-frame clones only, with some absent. Singletons are absent from the sample, which has 40,000 to 55,000 clones. The sequencing input was peripheral blood mononuclear cells. The receptor set was obtained from a person aged 18-69 years in good health.

This clone was seen only a few times. Sequencing ends 3 residues short of the CDR3 end; the germline J gene provides the rest. The chain uses TRBV6-2 or TRBV6-3 and TRBJ2-1; 8 bases fit TRBD1. CDR3 length: 17 residues. J lost 1 base, V lost 7 bases, and 12 bases had no gene match. Germline assignment: CDR1 MNHEY and CDR2 SVGEGT. The CDR3 bases that were read are TGTGCCAGCAACCTAAGGTCAGGGGGCAAATCCTACAATGAG. Protein product: CASNLRSGGKSYNE. The CDR3 in full is CASNLRSGGKSYNEQFF.

About this clone: The observed sequence ends 3 residues before the CDR3 terminus, with the missing tail filled in from the germline J gene. This sequence joins TRBV11-2 and TRBJ1-2, with a possible D match to TRBD1 (6 bases). The germline V gene has CDR1 SGHAT and CDR2 FQNNGV. The CDR3 length is 14 residues. The CDR3 spells CASSLWGGPGGYTF. The CDR3 DNA, read in part, is TGTGCCAGCAGCTTATGGGGGGGGCCGGGCGGC.

About this clone: Sequencing ends 3 residues short of the CDR3 end; the germline J gene provides the rest. This sequence joins TRBV18 and TRBJ1-2; 8 bases fit TRBD1. V was pared by 6 bases and J by 2 bases, with 2 bases of the junction left unmatched. CDR3 length: 13 residues. The germline V gene has CDR1 KGHSH and CDR2 LQKENI. The sequenced part of the CDR3 DNA is TGTGCCAGCTCGCGGACAGGGAACTATGGC. This encodes CASSRTGNYG. The complete CDR3 reads CASSRTGNYGYTF.

This clone was seen at least ten times. The missing CDR3 end, 3 residues past where the read stops, is filled in from the germline J gene. This rearrangement joins TRBV11-2 to TRBJ2-5; D is possibly TRBD2 (5 bases). This CDR3 contains 14 residues. The germline V and J ends were trimmed by 0 bases and 4 bases, with 9 bases remaining between them. The germline V gene has CDR1 SGHAT and CDR2 FQNNGV. The part of the CDR3 DNA that was read is TGTGCCAGCAGCTTAGATTTTGCGGGAGAGACC. Its translation: CASSLDFAGET. The CDR3 as a whole reads CASSLDFAGETQYF.

This clone has a count of ten or more. The CDR3 extends 3 residues past the end of the read, so its final part is completed from the germline J gene. The V call is TRBV30, the J call TRBJ1-1; TRBD1 matches at 9 bases. This CDR3 has 13 residues. Per the germline V gene, CDR1 is GTSNPN and CDR2 is SVGIG (reference sequence). Trimming removed 2 bases from V and 4 bases from J; junction bases left unmatched: 2. CDR3 DNA (partial): TGTGCCTGGAGTCAGACAGGGGGCACTGAA. This translates into CAWSQTGGTE. The whole CDR3 protein is CAWSQTGGTEAFF.

At least ten counts were recorded for this clone. The sequenced fragment ends 3 residues before the CDR3 boundary, so the rest is inferred from the germline J gene. Other DNA sequences of this sample code for an identical CDR3. The chain recombines TRBV19 with TRBJ2-7, with 8 bases fitting TRBD1. Germline CDR1 and CDR2: LNHDA and SQIVND (reference sequence). The CDR3 runs to 14 residues. Trimming cost V 3 bases and J 4 bases; bases outside gene matches: 5. The part of the CDR3 DNA that was read is TGTGCCAGTAGTATCGGTCAGGGGGCTTACGAG. This sequence encodes CASSIGQGAYE. The full CDR3 is CASSIGQGAYEQYF.

This clone was picked up many times. The missing CDR3 end, 3 residues past where the read stops, is filled in from the germline J gene. This sequence joins TRBV5-4 and TRBJ1-2; TRBD1 is a possible D gene (5 bases). The germline V gene encodes CDR1 SGHNT and CDR2 YYREEE (reference sequence). The CDR3 is made up of 14 amino acids. Between the trimmed V and J ends, which lost 1 base and 0 bases, there was a span of 7 bases. CDR3 DNA (partial): TGTGCCAGCAGCTTGACAGGAACTAACTATGGC. Translating gives CASSLTGTNYG. The full CDR3 protein is CASSLTGTNYGYTF.

This clone was observed a few times. From the germline J gene comes the end of the CDR3, since the read stops 3 residues before it. The rearrangement links TRBV7-2 to TRBJ2-2; D possibly corresponds to TRBD2 (5 bases). Germline-derived CDR1 and CDR2 are SGHTA and FQGNSA. The CDR3 totals 15 residues. This chain's CDR3 is CASSLSRSGNSPLFF. Partial CDR3 DNA: TGTGCCAGCAGCTTGTCCCGCTCGGGGAATTCACCG.

At least ten counts were recorded for this clone. Read coverage stops 3 residues before the CDR3 terminus; the germline J gene supplies the remainder. The gene calls are TRBV5-5 and TRBJ1-5, with 7 bases lining up with TRBD1. Germline V gene lookup returns CDR1 SGHKS and CDR2 YYEKEE (reference sequence). Trimming at V came to 4 bases and at J to 7 bases, leaving 8 bases not matched to a gene. The CDR3 contains 14 residues. CDR3 bases read: TGTGCCAGCAGCCCCACGACAGGGAACCAGCCC. This translates into CASSPTTGNQP. The full CDR3 protein is CASSPTTGNQPQHF.

Concerning this clone: The sequence runs out 3 residues before the end of the CDR3; the remainder is reconstructed from the germline J gene. The chain uses TRBV20-1 and TRBJ2-1, with 9 bases identical to TRBD2. Per germline, CDR1 DFQATT and CDR2 SNEGSKA (reference sequence). CDR3 length: 16 residues. The V and J ends lost 0 bases and 3 bases, in that order; junction bases with no gene match: 6. The CDR3 bases that were read are TGCAGTGCTAGAGATGGGTCTAGCGGGAACTACAATGAG. Its translation is CSARDGSSGNYNE. The whole CDR3 protein is CSARDGSSGNYNEQFF.

This clone has at least ten counts. The read halts 3 residues ahead of the CDR3 end, with the missing end drawn from the germline J gene. The chain has TRBV5-1 and TRBJ2-7; 10 nucleotides agree with TRBD2. The germline CDR1 and CDR2 sequences are SGHRS and YFSETQ. The CDR3 is 14 amino acids. The ends lost 4 bases at V and 5 bases at J; junction bases unmatched: 6. The covered CDR3 bases are TGCGCCAGCAGCCCCGGGACTAGCGTAAACGAG. Encoded protein: CASSPGTSVNE. The whole CDR3 sequence is CASSPGTSVNEQYF.

Only a few counts were recorded for this clone. The read gets to within 3 residues of the CDR3 end, and the germline J gene fills in the rest. The gene calls are TRBV7-2 and TRBJ2-3; weak D call: TRBD1 (6 bases). The CDR3 runs 14 residues. Germline CDR1 is SGHTA and CDR2 is FQGNSA. CDR3 sequence: CASSPSGGNQPQYF. The part of the CDR3 DNA that was read is TGTGCCAGCAGCCCCTCTGGGGGCAATCAGCCG.

This clone was recorded at least ten times. The CDR3 extends 3 residues past the end of the read, so its final part is completed from the germline J gene. The chain has TRBV5-6 and TRBJ1-2; TRBD1 might be the D (5 bases). The germline CDR1 and CDR2 sequences are SGHDT and YYEEEE. Trimming stripped 0 bases from V and 4 bases from J, with 13 bases between. The CDR3 covers 15 residues. The covered CDR3 bases are TGTGCCAGCAGCTTGGTCGCGGGGCGCGGCTATGGC. Its translation is CASSLVAGRGYG. The whole CDR3 sequence reads CASSLVAGRGYGYTF. Looking up the rest from reference TRBV5-6 and TRBJ1-2 gives the full variable domain: DAGVTQSPTHLIKTRGQQVTLRCSPKSGHDTVSWYQQALGQGPQFIFQYYEEEERQRGNFPDRFSGHQFPNYSSELNVNALLLGDSALYLCASSLVAGRGYGYTFGSGTRLTVV.

This clone was recorded many times. The read comes to an end 3 residues before the CDR3 does, leaving the germline J gene to fill in the end. This rearrangement joins TRBV20-1 to TRBJ2-3, with 12 bases aligning to TRBD2. Germline CDR1 reads DFQATT; CDR2 reads SNEGSKA (reference sequence). The CDR3 has 18 residues. Trimming removed 2 bases from V and 1 base from J; junction bases left unmatched: 10. The CDR3 loop reads CSARKASGGARGTDTQYF. CDR3 bases read: TGCAGTGCTAGAAAAGCTAGCGGGGGGGCCAGGGGCACAGATACG.

The table lists this clone with many counts. The read terminates 3 residues before the CDR3 end, so the remaining end is supplied by the germline J gene. The rearrangement uses TRBV20-1 and TRBJ2-2; maybe TRBD1 (6 bases). The CDR3 is made up of 17 amino acids. Germline V gene lookup returns CDR1 DFQATT and CDR2 SNEGSKA (reference sequence). The CDR3 sequence: CSARGRQVESGANVLFF. CDR3 DNA, as far as it was read: TGCAGTGCTAGGGGTCGACAGGTTGAGTCTGGGGCCAACGTG.

This clone appeared many times. One junction end does not reproduce the germline sequence, and a read error may be involved. The CDR3 end is not reached by the read, which stops 3 residues before it; the germline J gene fills it in. The chain links TRBV4-2 to TRBJ1-6; the D gene is possibly TRBD1 (5 bases). Germline V gives CDR1 LGHNA, CDR2 YNFKEQ. The CDR3 extends over 16 amino acids. CDR3 DNA (partial): TGCGCCAGCAGCCAAGACTCGGACATCGAGAATTCACCC. It translates to CASSQDSDIENSP. In full, the CDR3 reads CASSQDSDIENSPLHF.

This clone was detected many times. The CDR3 extends 3 residues past the end of the read, so its final part is completed from the germline J gene. This chain uses TRBV11-2 with TRBJ1-4; TRBD1 might be the D (6 bases). This CDR3 region has 15 residues. The V gene lost 2 bases and the J gene lost 8 bases, with 15 bases spanning the gap. Germline lookup yields CDR1 SGHAT and CDR2 FQNNGV. The part of the CDR3 DNA that was read is TGTGCCAGCAGCTTAACCGACAGGCGACAAGAAAAA. Amino acids: CASSLTDRRQEK. The full CDR3 is CASSLTDRRQEKLFF. Based on the CDR3 plus reference TRBV11-2 and TRBJ1-4, the full variable domain is EAGVAQSPRYKIIEKRQSVAFWCNPISGHATLYWYQQILGQGPKLLIQFQNNGVVDDSQLPKDRFSAERLKGVDSTLKIQPAKLEDSAVYLCASSLTDRRQEKLFFGSGTQLSVL.

This clone appeared many times. The read stops 3 residues short of the end of the CDR3; the missing end is completed from the germline J gene. The chain links TRBV14 to TRBJ2-7, with D hard to call. V was pared by 5 bases and J by 0 bases, with 2 bases between. The length of the CDR3 is 11 residues. Germline values: CDR1 SGHDN, CDR2 FVKESK. The CDR3 DNA, read in part, is TGTGCCAGCAGCTACTCCTACGAG. The encoded protein is CASSYSYE. Given in full, the CDR3 is CASSYSYEQYF.

This clone was observed many times. The read falls 3 residues short of the CDR3 end, and the missing part is taken from the germline J gene. The rearrangement links TRBV29-1 to TRBJ1-1, with 8 positions matching TRBD1. V dropped 3 bases and J dropped 5; count of bases not matched to a gene: 8. CDR1 and CDR2 (germline): SQVTM, ANQGSEA. The CDR3 is 14 amino acids. The part of the CDR3 DNA that was read is TGCAGCGTTGACACGGGACAGGCTGGGACTGAA. Its translation: CSVDTGQAGTE. The CDR3 as a whole reads CSVDTGQAGTEAFF. The full variable domain, its missing parts supplied by reference TRBV29-1 and TRBJ1-1, is SAVISQKPSRDICQRGTSLTIQCQVDSQVTMMFWYRQQPGQSLTLIATANQGSEATYESGFVIDKFPISRPNLTFSTLTVSNMSPEDSSIYLCSVDTGQAGTEAFFGQGTRLTVV.

This clone was seen at least ten times. The DNA ends 3 residues before the CDR3 does, and the rest of the CDR3 is filled in from the germline J gene. The rearrangement links TRBV30 to TRBJ2-7, with 14 nucleotides matching TRBD2. Germline CDR1 is GTSNPN and CDR2 is SVGIG (reference sequence). There are 18 residues in the CDR3. V lost 0 bases and J lost 2; bases outside the gene matches: 9. The sequenced part of the CDR3 DNA is TGTGCCTGGAGTGTACTCCGCCCGACTAGCGGGAGGGCCTACGAG. Protein sequence: CAWSVLRPTSGRAYE. The full-length CDR3 reads as CAWSVLRPTSGRAYEQYF.

This clone was detected many times. The CDR3 end is not reached by the read, which stops 3 residues before it; the germline J gene fills it in. The rearrangement links TRBV12-3 or TRBV12-4 to TRBJ1-2, with a weak D call TRBD1 (6 bases). With 7 bases removed from V and 6 bases from J, the gap between germline ends came to 18 bases. The CDR3 has 14 residues. The CDR3: CASIHVGGRNGYTF. The CDR3 DNA, read in part, is TGTGCCAGCATTCACGTGGGGGGGCGGAATGGC.

In this sample, this clone turned up many times. The missing CDR3 end, 3 residues past where the read stops, is filled in from the germline J gene. The V gene is TRBV14, the J gene TRBJ2-7; 7 bases align to TRBD1. The CDR3 runs to 15 residues. The V gene end was trimmed by 3 bases and the J gene end by 1 base; junction bases not matched to a gene: 6. The germline V gene encodes CDR1 SGHDN and CDR2 FVKESK. The CDR3 bases that were read are TGTGCCAGCAGCCATACGACAGGGCCATCCTACGAG. It translates to CASSHTTGPSYE. In full, the CDR3 is CASSHTTGPSYEQYF.

This clone was counted at least ten times. The read falls 3 residues short of the CDR3 end, and the missing part is taken from the germline J gene. The chain has TRBV19 and TRBJ1-4, with a weak D call TRBD1 (6 bases). Trimming took 3 bases from V and 3 from J, leaving 11 bases between them. CDR3 length equals 15 residues. Germline V lookup: CDR1 LNHDA, CDR2 SQIVND (reference sequence). Partial CDR3 DNA: TGTGCCAGTAGTATTTTACAGGGTCCTAATGAAAAA. Protein product: CASSILQGPNEK. Given in full, the CDR3 is CASSILQGPNEKLFF. Full variable domain (remainder filled in from reference TRBV19 and TRBJ1-4): DGGITQSPKYLFRKEGQNVTLSCEQNLNHDAMYWYRQDPGQGLRLIYYSQIVNDFQKGDIAEGYSVSREKKESFPLTVTSAQKNPTAFYLCASSILQGPNEKLFFGSGTQLSVL.

In this sample, this clone turned up a few times. CDR3 protein: CAWSHLAGGTDTQYF. The CDR3 bases that were read are TGTGCCTGGAGTCACTTAGCGGGGGGCACAGATACG. The rearrangement joins TRBV30 to TRBJ2-3, with 9 bases matching TRBD2. With the read ending 3 residues before the CDR3 end, the germline J gene is used to fill in that end. Germline-derived CDR1 and CDR2 are GTSNPN and SVGIG (reference sequence). There are 15 residues in the CDR3. V lost 2 bases to trimming and J lost 1 base; unmatched junction nucleotides: 4.